The 21 T cell receptor beta chains listed next were all sequenced from one sample in a study of blood T cell repertoires in COVID-19 (dated by TCRdb to 2018 to 2020). The protocol used for the library was the immunoSEQ multiplex PCR assay. TCRdb's version of the immuneACCESS table is confined to in-frame rearrangements and falls short of the full clone set. An unresolved V gene accounts for under half of the shortfall where checked; the remainder is of unknown origin. The sample data list 30,000 to 40,000 clones, and 70% to 90% of these were observed just once. Approximately 13% of the sample rests with the top ten. Sequencing was done on a sample of peripheral blood. The receptors stem from a man in his 70s with active COVID-19.

The chain carries TRBV9 and TRBJ1-2; 7 nucleotides match TRBD1. The CDR3 sequence is 14 residues long. The V segment lost 3 bases and the J segment 3 bases; nucleotides outside the gene matches: 5. Germline V gives CDR1 SGDLS, CDR2 YYNGEE. CDR3 bases: TGTGCCAGCAGCGGACAGGGCCAATACTATGGCTACACCTTC. This gives the protein CASSGQGQYYGYTF.

This clone is a singleton in its sample. V gene TRBV18 combines with J gene TRBJ2-2; 7 bases are a match to TRBD2. Germline assignment: CDR1 KGHSH and CDR2 LQKENI. V shed 1 base and J 0 bases; nucleotides not matched to a gene: 5. This CDR3 has 17 amino acids. The CDR3 region has the DNA TGTGCCAGCTCACCACTTTCGGGAGGAGCGAACACCGGGGAGCTGTTTTTT. Its translation is CASSPLSGGANTGELFF.

This chain connects TRBV29-1 to TRBJ1-6; no reliable D call. Trimming removed 4 bases at V and 7 bases at J, with 11 bases between. The CDR3 totals 13 residues. Germline CDR1 and CDR2: SQVTM and ANQGSEA. The CDR3 reads CSVAESQNSPLHF. In DNA, the CDR3 is TGCAGCGTTGCTGAGAGCCAAAATTCACCCCTCCACTTT.

This chain links TRBV5-1 with TRBJ1-4; 8 bases line up with TRBD1. CDR3 size: 15 residues. The V gene end was trimmed by 4 bases and the J gene end by 5 bases; junction bases not matched to a gene: 7. Germline CDR1 SGHRS, CDR2 YFSETQ. CDR3 nucleotide sequence: TGCGCCAGCAGCCTGATGGGGACAGGCAATGAAAAACTGTTTTTT. Amino acid sequence: CASSLMGTGNEKLFF.

The V gene is TRBV5-1, the J gene TRBJ1-1; D is uncertain. The CDR3 has 14 amino acids. Per the germline V gene, CDR1 is SGHRS and CDR2 is YFSETQ. V shed 0 bases and J shed 1 base, with 7 bases lying between them. CDR3: CASSLAQTNTEAFF. In DNA form, the CDR3 reads TGCGCCAGCAGCTTGGCACAGACGAACACTGAAGCTTTCTTT. Full variable domain (rest looked up from reference TRBV5-1 and TRBJ1-1): KAGVTQTPRYLIKTRGQQVTLSCSPISGHRSVSWYQQTPGQGLQFLFEYFSETQRNKGNFPGRFSGRQFSNSRSEMNVSTLELGDSALYLCASSLAQTNTEAFFGQGTRLTVV.

CDR3 in DNA: TGTGCCAGCAGCATGGTACTCTTAAGCAATCAGCCCCAGCATTTT. Residues: CASSMVLLSNQPQHF. The chain combines TRBV5-8 with TRBJ1-5; D is unclear. In germline, CDR1 is SGHTS, CDR2 YDEGEE. V lost 4 bases and J 1 base, leaving 12 bases between the germline ends. CDR3 length: 15 amino acids.

The CDR3 protein is CASSQVWTTANYGYTF. CDR3 DNA: TGCGCCAGCAGCCAAGTCTGGACGACAGCTAACTATGGCTACACCTTC. The rearrangement joins TRBV4-1 to TRBJ1-2; a weak D match, TRBD1 (5 bases). Between the trimmed V and J ends, which lost 1 base and 0 bases, there was a span of 12 bases. CDR1 and CDR2 from the germline V gene are MGHRA and YSYEKL. The CDR3 spans 16 residues.

The CDR3 DNA reads as TGTGCCAGCAGCTCCACAGGGGGATCCTACGAGCAGTACTTC. Amino acid sequence: CASSSTGGSYEQYF. J is TRBJ2-7 and V is TRBV7-2; 8 bases are a match to TRBD1. Per germline, CDR1 SGHTA and CDR2 FQGNSA. The CDR3 extends over 14 amino acids. The V gene end was trimmed by 4 bases and the J gene end by 1 base; junction bases not matched to a gene: 3.

This clone was found once. The rearrangement uses TRBV5-1 and TRBJ2-1, with D possibly matching TRBD2 (6 bases). CDR1 is SGHRS, CDR2 YFSETQ, per germline. This CDR3 region has 16 residues. Trimming left V 5 bases short and J 4 bases short, with 19 bases between. CDR3 sequence (DNA): TGCGCCAGCAGTCCCGGCCGGGACTCTATATACAATGAGCAGTTCTTC. This sequence encodes CASSPGRDSIYNEQFF.

This sequence joins TRBV6-5 and TRBJ2-2; 11 bases match TRBD2. The CDR3 contains 14 residues. Germline lookup yields CDR1 MNHEY and CDR2 SVGAGI. V lost 6 bases, J lost 7 bases, and 4 bases stayed unmatched. As DNA, the CDR3 is TGTGCCAGCAGGGGTAGCGGGAGGGTCGGGGAGCTGTTTTTT. Translating it yields CASRGSGRVGELFF.

This chain joins TRBV6-5 and TRBJ2-1; the match to TRBD2 covers 8 bases. Looked up from germline, CDR1 is MNHEY and CDR2 is SVGAGI. V lost 8 bases to trimming and J lost 7 bases; unmatched junction nucleotides: 7. The CDR3 sequence is 13 residues long. The CDR3 DNA is TGTGCCAGCCAAGCGGGAGCTTTGAATGAGCAGTTCTTC. It encodes CASQAGALNEQFF.

The chain is built from TRBV5-1 and TRBJ2-1, with 12 bases matching TRBD1. Losses at the gene ends were 4 bases for V and 0 bases for J; bases not matched to a gene: 14. CDR1 and CDR2 (germline): SGHRS, YFSETQ. This CDR3 has 20 amino acids. The CDR3 region is CASSGTGGQGALSSYNEQFF. DNA of the CDR3: TGCGCCAGCAGCGGGACGGGGGGACAGGGGGCCCTCAGCTCCTACAATGAGCAGTTCTTC. The variable domain in full, completed from reference TRBV5-1 and TRBJ2-1, reads KAGVTQTPRYLIKTRGQQVTLSCSPISGHRSVSWYQQTPGQGLQFLFEYFSETQRNKGNFPGRFSGRQFSNSRSEMNVSTLELGDSALYLCASSGTGGQGALSSYNEQFFGPGTRLTVL.

The chain uses TRBV6-6 and TRBJ1-6; weak D call: TRBD1 (6 bases). From germline, CDR1 is MNHNY and CDR2 SVGAGI (reference sequence). The CDR3 is 16 amino acids. V lost 6 bases, J lost 0 bases, and 12 bases lay in between. This CDR3 reads CASSRLGGSYNSPLHF. The DNA of the CDR3 is TGTGCCAGCAGCCGGCTAGGGGGCTCCTATAATTCACCCCTCCACTTT.

The chain employs TRBV18 and TRBJ2-7; D possibly corresponds to TRBD2 (6 bases). V lost 1 base and J 2 bases, leaving 9 bases between the germline ends. Germline values: CDR1 KGHSH, CDR2 LQKENI. CDR3 length equals 14 residues. The CDR3 spells CASSPLADTYEQYF. As DNA, the CDR3 is TGTGCCAGCTCACCACTAGCGGATACCTACGAGCAGTACTTC.

The rearrangement links TRBV18 to TRBJ1-2; 7 bases map to TRBD1. Germline V gives CDR1 KGHSH, CDR2 LQKENI. The CDR3 length is 16 residues. Germline trimming cut 5 bases from V and 2 bases from J; bases unmatched to any gene: 11. Here the CDR3 DNA reads TGTGCCAGCTCATCTTTACCGGGACAGAAGAACTATGGCTACACCTTC. It translates to CASSSLPGQKNYGYTF.

This clone has only one observation. The chain employs TRBV6-5 and TRBJ1-2; tentative D call: TRBD1 (6 bases). Germline CDR1 and CDR2: MNHEY and SVGAGI. The CDR3 totals 14 residues. Trimming shortened V by 7 bases and J by 4 bases, and 16 bases separated the two germline ends. CDR3 region: CASKHRDGGYGYTF. The CDR3 nucleotides read TGTGCCAGCAAACACAGGGACGGCGGCTATGGCTACACCTTC.

The chain couples TRBV9 to TRBJ1-2; tentatively, D is TRBD1 (6 bases). The V gene lost 4 bases and the J gene lost 6 bases, with 13 bases spanning the gap. This CDR3 spans 13 amino acids. From germline, CDR1 is SGDLS and CDR2 YYNGEE. As DNA, the CDR3 is TGTGCCAGCAGCCCGGCAGGGGTAGATGGCTACACCTTC. Its protein product is CASSPAGVDGYTF.

CDR3 region: CASSEGGGIYSNQPQHF. CDR3 nucleotide sequence: TGTGCCAGCAGTGAAGGGGGCGGGATATATAGCAATCAGCCCCAGCATTTT. The J gene is TRBJ1-5, the V gene TRBV6-1; perhaps TRBD1 as D (5 bases). Germline CDR1 reads MNHNS; CDR2 reads SASEGT. The V end lost 1 base, the J end lost 0 bases, and 13 bases lay between the germline ends. CDR3 length equals 17 residues.

The chain employs TRBV9 and TRBJ1-4; D is unresolved. Trimming took 0 bases from V and 4 from J, leaving 10 bases between them. The V gene's germline CDR1 is SGDLS and CDR2 YYNGEE. CDR3 length: 15 residues. As DNA, the CDR3 is TGTGCCAGCAGCGTAGACGAGAGCTTTAATGAAAAACTGTTTTTT. This translates into CASSVDESFNEKLFF.

The V and J genes are TRBV29-1 and TRBJ2-2; TRBD2 is a possible D gene (5 bases). CDR1 is SQVTM, CDR2 ANQGSEA, per germline. The CDR3 has 13 amino acids. Trimming stripped 4 bases from V and 7 bases from J, with 13 bases between. CDR3 protein: CSVANREGGELFF. For the CDR3, the DNA is TGCAGCGTTGCTAACCGCGAGGGCGGGGAGCTGTTTTTT.

This chain uses TRBV4-1 with TRBJ2-2; D is undetermined. V gave up 2 bases and J gave up 1 base, with 11 bases separating them. Germline lookup yields CDR1 MGHRA and CDR2 YSYEKL. The CDR3 runs to 16 residues. CDR3: CASSQSRALNTGELFF. The DNA for the CDR3 is TGCGCCAGCAGCCAATCTAGAGCACTGAACACCGGGGAGCTGTTTTTT.